The 26 T cell receptor beta chains below come from one sample, sequenced in a study of blood T cells in healthy people across ages (dated by TCRdb to 2015 to 2017). Library creation used 5' RACE. A second PCR of roughly 7 to 11 cycles was run with a J-beta primer mix and a sample-barcoded 5' primer. TCRdb itself trimmed the public reads at Q25 with fastp, ran MiXCR and retained productive beta chains. Here each entry gathers all rows of one CDR3 protein and keeps the most common genes and DNA. The table for this sample lists approximately 1,700,000 distinct CDR3 sequences; about two fifths of them were counted only once. The top ten hold around 23% of the sample. The sequenced sample consisted of blood. All receptors derive from a human donor in good health.

The chain links TRBV11-3 to TRBJ2-1, with TRBD1 as a possible D gene (6 bases). Gene TRBJ2-7 matches the end of the DNA better, so the J call may be wrong. Germline V gene lookup returns CDR1 SGHNT and CDR2 YENEEA. This CDR3 region has 15 residues. For the CDR3, the DNA is TGTGCCAGCACCTACACACAGGGTGGATTTTACGAGCAGTACTTC. The encoded protein is CASTYTQGGFYEQYF.

The rearrangement links TRBV20-1 to TRBJ2-5, with D possibly TRBD2 on 5 matching bases. The V end was cut by 7 bases, the J end by 1 base, with 16 bases between. This CDR3 has 14 residues. Per the germline V gene, CDR1 is DFQATT and CDR2 is SNEGSKA (reference sequence). CDR3 DNA sequence: TGCAGTGACCGCGTACCGGGGTTCCAAGAGACCCAGTACTTC. Its protein is CSDRVPGFQETQYF.

This clonotype was counted only a few times. The chain joins TRBV29-1 to TRBJ1-2; D is ambiguous. The CDR3 is made up of 11 amino acids. V was pared by 5 bases and J by 8 bases, with 12 bases between. The germline V gene encodes CDR1 SQVTM and CDR2 ANQGSEA. The CDR3 loop is CSVWTGMGYTF. CDR3 in DNA: TGCAGCGTTTGGACGGGAATGGGCTACACCTTC.

This sequence joins TRBV20-1 and TRBJ2-5, with 12 nucleotides matching TRBD1. V shed 6 bases and J 4 bases; nucleotides not matched to a gene: 6. The V gene's germline CDR1 is DFQATT and CDR2 SNEGSKA (reference sequence). CDR3 length equals 14 residues. The CDR3 region has the DNA TGCAGTGCAAAGGGGACAGGGGGCATAGAGACCCAGTACTTC. Translation: CSAKGTGGIETQYF.

This clonotype appeared many times. This rearrangement joins TRBV29-1 to TRBJ2-7, with TRBD1 matching over 9 bases. The length of the CDR3 is 12 residues. V lost 6 bases to trimming and J lost 4 bases; unmatched junction nucleotides: 4. CDR1 and CDR2 from the germline V gene are SQVTM and ANQGSEA. This chain's CDR3 is CSVPGQGYEQYF. The CDR3 DNA sequence: TGCAGCGTACCGGGACAGGGATACGAGCAGTACTTC.

This chain uses TRBV6-1 with TRBJ2-1; D perhaps matches TRBD1 (6 bases). Per germline, CDR1 MNHNS and CDR2 SASEGT. CDR3 size: 15 residues. The V gene lost 5 bases and the J gene lost 3 bases, with 14 bases spanning the gap. The CDR3 sequence: CASSKTQQGYNEQFF. CDR3 DNA sequence: TGTGCCAGCAGTAAAACTCAACAGGGCTACAATGAGCAGTTCTTC.

This clonotype has only a few counts. The CDR3 bases are TGCGCCAGCAGCCATGAGGGTAGCAATCAGCCCCAGCATTTT. Amino acid sequence: CASSHEGSNQPQHF. This chain links TRBV4-1 with TRBJ1-5; D uncertain. This CDR3 comprises 14 residues. V was pared by 3 bases and J by 0 bases, with 6 bases between. Germline V gene data show CDR1 as MGHRA and CDR2 as YSYEKL.

This clonotype appeared a few times. This chain links TRBV6-6 with TRBJ2-5; 7 bases are a match to TRBD2. Per germline, CDR1 MNHNY and CDR2 SVGAGI (reference sequence). The CDR3 length is 14 residues. Losses at the gene ends were 6 bases for V and 2 bases for J; bases not matched to a gene: 6. CDR3 DNA sequence: TGTGCCAGCAGAACGACTAGCCGACAAGAGACCCAGTACTTC. It specifies CASRTTSRQETQYF.

The CDR3, as DNA: TGCAGCGTTTCAAGACAGGGAATTAACGAGCAGTACTTC. Translating gives CSVSRQGINEQYF. J is TRBJ2-7 and V is TRBV29-1; TRBD1 aligns across 7 bases. V was pared by 5 bases and J by 5 bases, with 9 bases of the junction left unmatched. The CDR3 has 13 amino acids. The germline V gene has CDR1 SQVTM and CDR2 ANQGSEA.

This clonotype was seen only once. This chain links TRBV4-3 with TRBJ2-1; 8 bases agree with TRBD1. CDR1 is LGHNA and CDR2 is YSLEER in the germline V gene. V was pared by 6 bases and J by 0 bases, with 4 bases of the junction left unmatched. The CDR3 length is 15 residues. The CDR3 protein is CASRAGGASYNEQFF. The CDR3 nucleotides are TGCGCCAGCAGGGCAGGGGGCGCCTCCTACAATGAGCAGTTCTTC.

This clonotype showed up just a few times. The CDR3 nucleotides read TGCGCCAGCAGCTTGGAGGCGGAGGTACGAGGCTACACCTTC. This codes for CASSLEAEVRGYTF. V is TRBV5-1 and J is TRBJ1-2, with no clear D. This CDR3 spans 14 amino acids. The V gene's germline CDR1 is SGHRS and CDR2 YFSETQ. The V and J ends lost 0 bases and 8 bases respectively, with 14 bases between them.

The rearrangement links TRBV12-3 or TRBV12-4 to TRBJ1-1; D perhaps matches TRBD1 (5 bases). The ends were cut back, 8 bases at V and 5 bases at J, with 21 bases in the middle. This CDR3 spans 15 amino acids. For the CDR3, the DNA is TGTGCCAGCGCCCGGGGGTCAACCATAGGGACTGAAGCTTTCTTT. Amino acid sequence: CASARGSTIGTEAFF.

This chain connects TRBV28 to TRBJ1-3; the D gene is possibly TRBD1 (6 bases). With 6 bases removed from V and 2 bases from J, the gap between germline ends came to 14 bases. The CDR3 contains 15 residues. Germline values: CDR1 MDHEN, CDR2 SYDVKM. The CDR3 protein is CASSYSGAPGNTIYF. CDR3 DNA: TGTGCCAGCAGCTACTCGGGGGCGCCTGGAAACACCATATATTTT. The full variable domain, completed using reference TRBV28 and TRBJ1-3, is DVKVTQSSRYLVKRTGEKVFLECVQDMDHENMFWYRQDPGLGLRLIYFSYDVKMKEKGDIPEGYSVSREKKERFSLILESASTNQTSMYLCASSYSGAPGNTIYFGEGSWLTVV.

This clonotype has just a few counts. The chain couples TRBV5-1 to TRBJ2-1; D possibly corresponds to TRBD1 (6 bases). V lost 4 bases and J 6 bases, leaving 17 bases between the germline ends. CDR3 size: 15 residues. Germline V gene data show CDR1 as SGHRS and CDR2 as YFSETQ. CDR3: CASSAQGRLFNEQFF. The CDR3, as DNA: TGCGCCAGCAGCGCACAGGGTCGGTTGTTCAATGAGCAGTTCTTC.

The rearrangement uses TRBV12-3 or TRBV12-4 and TRBJ1-1, with 12 bases identical to TRBD1. There are 17 residues in the CDR3. V shed 5 bases, J shed 0 bases, and the junction held 7 bases outside the gene matches. The CDR3 loop reads CASSPGQGAGMNTEAFF. CDR3 sequence (DNA): TGTGCCAGCAGTCCGGGACAGGGGGCGGGGATGAACACTGAAGCTTTCTTT.

This clonotype was picked up a small number of times. This chain joins TRBV20-1 and TRBJ2-3; D ambiguous. CDR3 length equals 13 residues. CDR1 DFQATT and CDR2 SNEGSKA come from the germline V gene (reference sequence). V lost 3 bases, J lost 0 bases, and 7 bases lay in between. The CDR3: CSARRMSTDTQYF. The CDR3 region has the DNA TGCAGTGCTAGGAGGATGAGCACAGATACGCAGTATTTT.

This clonotype was seen just once. The genes are TRBV10-3 and TRBJ2-1; 12 nucleotides line up with TRBD1. The CDR3 runs 16 residues. Germline V gene lookup returns CDR1 ENHRY and CDR2 SYGVKD. J was trimmed by 7 bases and V by 0 bases; bases with no gene match: 4. CDR3 sequence reads: CAISESRDRGLNEQFF. Here the CDR3 DNA reads TGTGCCATCAGTGAGTCGCGGGACAGGGGGCTGAATGAGCAGTTCTTC.

This CDR3 is CASSQVGKDSYEQYF. CDR3 bases: TGTGCCAGCAGCCAAGTGGGGAAAGACTCCTACGAGCAGTACTTC. J is TRBJ2-7 and V is TRBV3-1; no reliable D call. This CDR3 contains 15 residues. Germline CDR1 and CDR2: LGHDT and YNNKEL (reference sequence). V lost 1 base and J lost 0, with 10 bases in between.

The chain joins TRBV7-2 to TRBJ2-5; 8 bases match TRBD2. Per germline, CDR1 SGHTA and CDR2 FQGNSA. The CDR3 totals 14 residues. V shed 5 bases and J 5 bases; nucleotides not matched to a gene: 7. This chain's CDR3 is CASSTRTGGETQYF. CDR3 coding DNA: TGTGCCAGCAGCACCCGGACGGGAGGGGAGACCCAGTACTTC.

Notes on this clonotype: Compared with germline, one end of the junction differs, possibly owing to a read error. The chain has TRBV29-1 and TRBJ2-1; no clear D. Germline values: CDR1 SQVTM, CDR2 ANQGSEA. The CDR3 is 12 amino acids. CDR3 in amino acids: CSVLWYHNERFF. CDR3 bases: TGCAGCGTTTTATGGTACCACAATGAGCGGTTCTTC.

The rearrangement joins TRBV20-1 to TRBJ1-5, with TRBD1 as a possible D gene (6 bases). Germline V lookup: CDR1 DFQATT, CDR2 SNEGSKA (reference sequence). Trimming took 4 bases from V and 3 from J, leaving 10 bases between them. The CDR3 consists of 13 residues. The CDR3 nucleotides are TGCAGTGCTAAGGGGGAGAACAATCAGCCCCAGCATTTT. Protein: CSAKGENNQPQHF.

This clonotype was recorded a few times. This chain uses TRBV12-3 or TRBV12-4 with TRBJ2-3, with D hard to call. The CDR3 covers 14 residues. V gave up 4 bases and J gave up 2 bases, with 10 bases separating them. This CDR3 reads CASSSNTDTDTQYF. Here the CDR3 DNA reads TGTGCCAGCAGTTCAAATACCGACACAGATACGCAGTATTTT.

This clonotype was observed a handful of times. This chain connects TRBV10-3 to TRBJ2-3; perhaps D is TRBD1 or TRBD2 (5 bases each). The CDR3 loop spans 16 amino acids. Trimming took off 10 bases at V and 2 bases at J, with 22 bases between the two ends. Germline CDR1 reads ENHRY; CDR2 reads SYGVKD. This CDR3 reads CATGARSGTPTDTQYF. CDR3 bases: TGTGCCACCGGCGCCAGATCCGGGACCCCCACAGATACGCAGTATTTT.

The gene calls are TRBV20-1 and TRBJ2-7; TRBD2 is a possible D gene (5 bases). V dropped 6 bases and J dropped 0 bases, with 15 bases sitting between them. The CDR3 sequence is 14 residues long. Germline assignment: CDR1 DFQATT and CDR2 SNEGSKA (reference sequence). CDR3 residues: CSAQGRTSSYEQYF. In DNA form, the CDR3 reads TGCAGTGCCCAAGGACGCACTAGCTCCTACGAGCAGTACTTC.

This chain joins TRBV27 and TRBJ1-1; D unclear. Germline CDR1 MNHEY, CDR2 SMNVEV (reference sequence). This CDR3 contains 12 residues. V lost 0 bases to trimming and J lost 11 bases, with 10 bases between them. DNA for the CDR3: TGTGCCAGCAGTTTATCAGGGCTGGGTGCTTTCTTT. Translated, it gives CASSLSGLGAFF.

This chain links TRBV7-3 with TRBJ2-1, with D tentatively TRBD1 (6 bases). The CDR3 has 17 residues. The V gene lost 2 bases and the J gene lost 2 bases, with 16 bases spanning the gap. Germline V gene data show CDR1 as SGHTA and CDR2 as FQGTGA. This chain's CDR3 is CASSLEGYRATYNEQFF. CDR3 nucleotide sequence: TGTGCCAGCAGCTTAGAAGGGTACAGGGCGACCTACAATGAGCAGTTCTTC.